The 20 T cell receptor beta chains below all came from one sample that was sequenced in a study of blood T cell repertoires in COVID-19. Here immunoSEQ multiplex PCR was the method, and the copy in TCRdb shows in-frame clones only, minus some. Of approximately 200,000 clones in the sample, 86% were seen once. Sequencing was done on a sample of PBMCs or T cells enriched from blood (not recorded which). These receptors came from a woman under 40 who had been exposed to COVID-19.

The chain links TRBV27 to TRBJ2-7, with TRBD1 identical over 9 bases. The V segment lost 5 bases and the J segment 7 bases; nucleotides outside the gene matches: 15. Germline V gene data show CDR1 as MNHEY and CDR2 as SMNVEV (reference sequence). This CDR3 has 16 residues. CDR3 nucleotides: TGTGCCAGCAGTACCTGGGCCGGGACAGGGTCGGGGGAGCAGTACTTC. It encodes CASSTWAGTGSGEQYF.

As for this clone: At the DNA level, this CDR3 is encoded by other sequences in the same sample as well. This chain joins TRBV5-1 and TRBJ1-5; the D gene is possibly TRBD1 (6 bases). The CDR3 has 14 residues. Trimming removed 4 bases from V and 4 bases from J, with 12 bases in between. Germline CDR1 reads SGHRS; CDR2 reads YFSETQ. The DNA for the CDR3 is TGCGCCAGCAGCCCGGGGGGACAAAATCAGCCCCAGCATTTT. Amino acids: CASSPGGQNQPQHF.

The chain employs TRBV2 and TRBJ2-4, with 9 bases matching TRBD2. CDR3 length equals 16 residues. V shed 2 bases and J 5 bases; nucleotides not matched to a gene: 7. The V gene's germline CDR1 is SNHLY and CDR2 FYNNEI. CDR3 bases: TGTGCCAGCAGTGAAAGTAGCGCGGGGGGGCAAAACATTCAGTACTTC. Translation gives CASSESSAGGQNIQYF.

This clone was counted once. V gene TRBV27 combines with J gene TRBJ1-2; 9 nucleotides line up with TRBD1. Germline V CDR1 and CDR2: MNHEY, SMNVEV (reference sequence). The CDR3 runs 13 residues. The ends lost 5 bases at V and 5 bases at J; junction bases unmatched: 3. This chain's CDR3 is CASSKQGAYGYTF. CDR3 sequence (DNA): TGTGCCAGCAGTAAACAGGGGGCATATGGCTACACCTTC.

This chain uses TRBV3-1 (or the pseudogene TRBV3-2) with TRBJ2-5; D uncertain. Germline CDR1 and CDR2: LGHDT and YNNKEL (reference sequence). The length of the CDR3 is 14 residues. The V and J ends lost 3 bases and 5 bases respectively, with 13 bases between them. The CDR3 sequence: CASSHLNQAETQYF. DNA for the CDR3: TGTGCCAGCAGCCATTTAAATCAGGCGGAGACCCAGTACTTC.

In this sample, this clone turned up once. The chain has TRBV27 and TRBJ1-1, with 9 bases fitting TRBD1. Unmatched junction bases numbered 7, after V lost 5 bases and J lost 0 bases. Germline values: CDR1 MNHEY, CDR2 SMNVEV (reference sequence). The CDR3 length is 16 residues. CDR3 coding DNA: TGTGCCAGCAGTCTACGACAGGGGGAACTGAACACTGAAGCTTTCTTT. Encoded protein: CASSLRQGELNTEAFF.

This rearrangement joins TRBV28 to TRBJ2-7, with D possibly matching TRBD2 (7 bases). CDR1 MDHEN and CDR2 SYDVKM come from the germline V gene. The CDR3 loop spans 18 amino acids. V dropped 5 bases and J dropped 3 bases, with 26 bases sitting between them. The CDR3 loop is CASSHPPAGASLRYEQYF. The CDR3 DNA sequence: TGTGCCAGCAGTCACCCCCCGGCGGGGGCGAGCCTCCGCTACGAGCAGTACTTC.

The chain links TRBV6-6 to TRBJ2-2; D is ambiguous. V shed 5 bases and J shed 3 bases, with 19 bases lying between them. Germline CDR1 is MNHNY and CDR2 is SVGAGI (reference sequence). The CDR3 is made up of 17 amino acids. This chain's CDR3 is CASSRPMRSDYTGELFF. CDR3 DNA: TGTGCCAGCAGTCGCCCCATGCGGAGCGACTACACCGGGGAGCTGTTTTTT.

In this sample, this clone turned up a few times. The chain has TRBV5-8 and TRBJ1-5, with D unclear. There are 16 residues in the CDR3. V was clipped by 0 bases and J by 4 bases, with 14 bases between them. The germline V gene has CDR1 SGHTS and CDR2 YDEGEE. CDR3 in DNA: TGTGCCAGCAGCTTGGCCCGCGGAGTCGGGAATCAGCCCCAGCATTTT. Translated, it gives CASSLARGVGNQPQHF. The whole variable domain, remainder taken from reference TRBV5-8 and TRBJ1-5, is EAGVTQSPTHLIKTRGQQATLRCSPISGHTSVYWYQQALGLGLQFLLWYDEGEERNRGNFPPRFSGRQFPNYSSELNVNALELEDSALYLCASSLARGVGNQPQHFGDGTRLSIL.

The chain is built from TRBV30 and TRBJ2-7, with D possibly matching TRBD2 (6 bases). The CDR3 has 11 amino acids. CDR1 and CDR2 from the germline V gene are GTSNPN and SVGIG (reference sequence). V shed 5 bases and J shed 7 bases, with 12 bases lying between them. Written as DNA, the CDR3 is TGTGCCTGGTCAACGGCGGGGGAGCAGTACTTC. Translated, it gives CAWSTAGEQYF.

The J gene is TRBJ1-6, the V gene TRBV2, with a possible D match to TRBD1 (6 bases). Trimming removed 5 bases from V and 12 bases from J, with 20 bases in between. CDR1 SNHLY and CDR2 FYNNEI come from the germline V gene. This CDR3 is built from 15 residues. CDR3 protein: CASSLQGGSGKPLHF. DNA for the CDR3: TGTGCCAGCAGTTTACAGGGCGGGTCGGGTAAACCCCTCCACTTT.

CDR3 nucleotides: TGTGCCAGCATTGGGCACACTGAAGCTTTCTTT. The encoded protein is CASIGHTEAFF. The chain employs TRBV6-5 and TRBJ1-1; D remains ambiguous. This CDR3 has 11 residues. Trimming stripped 7 bases from V and 3 bases from J, with 6 bases between. Germline lookup yields CDR1 MNHEY and CDR2 SVGAGI.

In its sample, this clone was seen once. The J gene is TRBJ2-5, the V gene TRBV2; a weak D match, TRBD2 (7 bases). V was pared by 7 bases and J by 9 bases, with 24 bases between. Germline-derived CDR1 and CDR2 are SNHLY and FYNNEI. The CDR3 is made up of 15 amino acids. Here the CDR3 DNA reads TGTGCCAGCAATTCCCTGACAGGAGGGGCGGGGGCCCAGTACTTC. This sequence encodes CASNSLTGGAGAQYF.

V usage is TRBV19 and J usage is TRBJ1-4; 9 bases are shared with TRBD1. Looked up from germline, CDR1 is LNHDA and CDR2 is SQIVND (reference sequence). The CDR3 consists of 15 residues. J lost 6 bases, V lost 1 base, and 3 bases had no gene match. For the CDR3, the DNA is TGTGCCAGTAGTATAGTGGGACAGGGACATGAAAAACTGTTTTTT. Protein product: CASSIVGQGHEKLFF.

The chain recombines TRBV9 with TRBJ1-1; 8 bases line up with TRBD1. The V gene end was trimmed by 3 bases and the J gene end by 6 bases; junction bases not matched to a gene: 10. The CDR3 is made up of 15 amino acids. The germline V gene has CDR1 SGDLS and CDR2 YYNGEE. CDR3 sequence: CASSASQGAGAEAFF. The CDR3 region has the DNA TGTGCCAGCAGCGCGTCTCAGGGGGCTGGGGCTGAAGCTTTCTTT.

V and J are TRBV4-2 and TRBJ1-1; TRBD1 aligns across 7 bases. CDR3 length equals 15 residues. Germline assignment: CDR1 LGHNA and CDR2 YNFKEQ. V was clipped by 4 bases and J by 1 base; unmatched bases: 6. The CDR3 region is CASSRTRTGNTEAFF. CDR3 sequence (DNA): TGTGCCAGCAGCCGCACTAGGACAGGGAACACTGAAGCTTTCTTT.

V and J are TRBV7-6 and TRBJ1-4; D gene unclear. This CDR3 has 14 amino acids. Trimming shortened V by 5 bases and J by 7 bases, and 14 bases separated the two germline ends. Germline CDR1 reads SGHVS; CDR2 reads FNYEAQ. The CDR3 sequence: CASSTTSFGEKLFF. The CDR3 nucleotides read TGTGCCAGCAGCACTACATCGTTCGGTGAAAAACTGTTTTTT. Full variable domain (missing parts from reference TRBV7-6 and TRBJ1-4): GAGVSQSPRYKVTKRGQDVALRCDPISGHVSLYWYRQALGQGPEFLTYFNYEAQQDKSGLPNDRFSAERPEGSISTLTIQRTEQRDSAMYRCASSTTSFGEKLFFGSGTQLSVL.

A note on this clone: This sample also contains other DNA sequences that code for the same CDR3. CDR3 in amino acids: CASSLGGANYGYTF. CDR3 sequence (DNA): TGTGCCAGCAGCTTGGGCGGAGCTAACTATGGCTACACCTTC. The V and J genes are TRBV5-4 and TRBJ1-2, with D unclear. The CDR3 is 14 amino acids. Trimming left V 0 bases short and J 0 bases short, with 6 bases between. Germline-derived CDR1 and CDR2 are SGHNT and YYREEE (reference sequence). Based on the CDR3 plus reference TRBV5-4 and TRBJ1-2, the full variable domain is ETGVTQSPTHLIKTRGQQVTLRCSSQSGHNTVSWYQQALGQGPQFIFQYYREEENGRGNFPPRFSGLQFPNYSSELNVNALELDDSALYLCASSLGGANYGYTFGSGTRLTVV.

The rearrangement links TRBV7-9 to TRBJ1-1, with D perhaps TRBD1 (6 bases). The CDR3 extends over 16 amino acids. The V gene lost 5 bases and the J gene lost 4 bases, with 20 bases spanning the gap. CDR1 SEHNR and CDR2 FQNEAQ come from the germline V gene (reference sequence). CDR3 coding DNA: TGTGCCAGCAGCCTAAAAAGGGTTCAAGGGGGCACTGAAGCTTTCTTT. Translating it yields CASSLKRVQGGTEAFF.

The rearrangement joins TRBV19 to TRBJ1-1; TRBD1 matches at 8 bases. This CDR3 is built from 14 residues. Germline loops: CDR1 LNHDA, CDR2 SQIVND (reference sequence). The V segment lost 7 bases and the J segment 2 bases; nucleotides outside the gene matches: 6. CDR3 DNA: TGTGCCAGTAACAACAGGGGGATCAACACTGAAGCTTTCTTT. This encodes CASNNRGINTEAFF. Together with reference TRBV19 and TRBJ1-1, the CDR3 gives the full variable domain: DGGITQSPKYLFRKEGQNVTLSCEQNLNHDAMYWYRQDPGQGLRLIYYSQIVNDFQKGDIAEGYSVSREKKESFPLTVTSAQKNPTAFYLCASNNRGINTEAFFGQGTRLTVV.